The source of this T cell receptor (beta chain) is a study of blood T cell repertoires in COVID-19. This clone was recorded many times. TCRdb's copy holds only in-frame clones and misses some; the assay was immunoSEQ multiplex PCR. In the table there are 200,000 to 300,000 clones, around 80% of which are singletons. The sample was peripheral blood. The clonotype was recovered from a woman of 80 years or more with acute or convalescent COVID-19.

The CDR3 protein is CASSDPTGGPYGYTF. CDR3 DNA: TGTGCCAGCAGTGACCCAACAGGGGGTCCCTATGGCTACACCTTC. This rearrangement joins TRBV2 to TRBJ1-2, with TRBD1 matching over 8 bases. Trimming removed 3 bases from V and 4 bases from J; junction bases left unmatched: 7. This CDR3 has 15 amino acids. CDR1 and CDR2 from the germline V gene are SNHLY and FYNNEI.